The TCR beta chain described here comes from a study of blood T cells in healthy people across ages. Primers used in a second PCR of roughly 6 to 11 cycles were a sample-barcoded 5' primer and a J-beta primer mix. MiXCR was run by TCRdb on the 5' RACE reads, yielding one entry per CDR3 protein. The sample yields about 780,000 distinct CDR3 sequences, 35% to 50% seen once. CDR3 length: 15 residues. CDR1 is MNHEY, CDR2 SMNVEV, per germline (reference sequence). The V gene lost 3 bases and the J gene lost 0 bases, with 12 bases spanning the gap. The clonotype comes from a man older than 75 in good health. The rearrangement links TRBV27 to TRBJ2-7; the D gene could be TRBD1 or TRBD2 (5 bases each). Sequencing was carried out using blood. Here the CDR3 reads CASSFSGPSSYEQYF. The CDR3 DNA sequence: TGTGCCAGCAGTTTTTCGGGGCCTAGCTCCTACGAGCAGTACTTC.